A single sample gave rise to the 28 T cell receptor beta chains below, sequenced in a study of shared clonotypes between healthy human individuals (dated by TCRdb to about 2020). The library was obtained by the immunoSEQ multiplex PCR assay. This is the immuneACCESS table as TCRdb keeps it, with only in-frame sequences that have V and J called. A part of the clones is gone; compared with another copy, unresolved V genes explain less than half, and the rest is unexplained. The sample profile shows 85,000 to 100,000 clones; 60% to 75% of them were found once. The ten top clones hold roughly 49% of the sample. Source material: memory CD8+ T cells sorted from blood. The sample's cell subset or site label, decoded: CD45RO+ cells pooled with CCR7-negative TemRA cells. The receptors were gathered from a man aged 25 to 40 in good health.

The chain links TRBV18 to TRBJ2-5, with 7 bases that match TRBD1. This CDR3 comprises 15 residues. Germline CDR1 KGHSH, CDR2 LQKENI. V lost 6 bases, J lost 4 bases, and 11 bases stayed unmatched. This chain's CDR3 is CASSPRQGQAETQYF. CDR3 DNA: TGTGCCAGCTCCCCTAGACAAGGACAGGCAGAGACCCAGTACTTC. Combining the CDR3 with reference TRBV18 and TRBJ2-5 gives the whole variable domain NAGVMQNPRHLVRRRGQEARLRCSPMKGHSHVYWYRQLPEEGLKFMVYLQKENIIDESGMPKERFSAEFPKEGPSILRIQQVVRGDSAAYFCASSPRQGQAETQYFGPGTRLLVL.

The chain uses TRBV27 and TRBJ2-3; 7 bases fit TRBD2. The V and J ends lost 1 base and 0 bases, in that order; junction bases with no gene match: 4. Germline CDR1 reads MNHEY; CDR2 reads SMNVEV (reference sequence). CDR3 length: 16 residues. CDR3: CASSLFGSGSTDTQYF. In DNA, the CDR3 is TGTGCCAGCAGTTTATTTGGTAGCGGGAGCACAGATACGCAGTATTTT.

J is TRBJ2-7 and V is TRBV10-2; D not resolved. Trimming cost V 5 bases and J 3 bases, with 8 bases left between them. CDR1 is WSHSY and CDR2 is SAAADI in the germline V gene. The CDR3 covers 12 residues. The CDR3 DNA follows: TGCGCCAGCAGTAGGACGGGCTACGAGCAGTACTTC. Its protein product is CASSRTGYEQYF.

V and J are TRBV5-1 and TRBJ2-1; 8 bases are a match to TRBD2. Per the germline V gene, CDR1 is SGHRS and CDR2 is YFSETQ. With 6 bases clipped from V and 1 base from J, the junction kept 6 bases outside the gene matches. This CDR3 contains 15 residues. The chain's CDR3 is CASTGIAGSYNEQFF. The CDR3 nucleotides are TGCGCCAGCACTGGGATAGCGGGATCCTACAATGAGCAGTTCTTC.

This chain joins TRBV28 and TRBJ2-7; D gene uncertain. CDR3 length: 14 amino acids. V lost 2 bases to trimming and J lost 5 bases, with 13 bases between them. CDR1 is MDHEN and CDR2 is SYDVKM in the germline V gene. CDR3 residues: CASSLVQTPHEQYF. The CDR3 DNA is TGTGCCAGCAGTTTAGTACAAACCCCCCACGAGCAGTACTTC. The full variable domain, its missing parts supplied by reference TRBV28 and TRBJ2-7, is DVKVTQSSRYLVKRTGEKVFLECVQDMDHENMFWYRQDPGLGLRLIYFSYDVKMKEKGDIPEGYSVSREKKERFSLILESASTNQTSMYLCASSLVQTPHEQYFGPGTRLTVT.

V usage is TRBV5-4 and J usage is TRBJ2-3; tentatively, D is TRBD2 (6 bases). The germline V gene has CDR1 SGHNT and CDR2 YYREEE (reference sequence). The CDR3 length is 14 residues. Trimming took 2 bases from V and 2 from J, leaving 9 bases between them. CDR3 nucleotide sequence: TGTGCCAGCAGCTTCGGAGGGCTCACAGATACGCAGTATTTT. Its translation is CASSFGGLTDTQYF.

The sample holds many counts of this clone. V gene TRBV23-1 combines with J gene TRBJ1-2, with TRBD1 identical over 8 bases. TRBV23-1 is noted as an ORF with a role that remains uncertain. This CDR3 has 17 residues. V dropped 3 bases and J dropped 2; count of bases not matched to a gene: 11. CDR3 nucleotide sequence: TGCGCCAGCAGTCATCCCACACAGGGGGGACTAAACTATGGCTACACCTTC. This encodes CASSHPTQGGLNYGYTF.

The J gene is TRBJ1-4, the V gene TRBV7-1; a weak D match, TRBD1 (5 bases). Being an ORF, TRBV7-1 has a function that is uncertain. V was trimmed by 4 bases and J by 8 bases, leaving 11 bases between them. CDR3 length equals 13 residues. The CDR3 sequence is CASSLGAGEKLFF. The CDR3 region has the DNA TGTGCCAGCAGCTTAGGGGCGGGGGAAAAACTGTTTTTT.

This clone has just one count. The rearrangement uses TRBV10-2 and TRBJ2-1, with D perhaps TRBD1 or TRBD2 (5 bases each). CDR1 WSHSY and CDR2 SAAADI come from the germline V gene. With 5 bases removed from V and 5 bases from J, the gap between germline ends came to 16 bases. The CDR3 has 15 residues. The CDR3 is CASSLRDRINNEQFF. The CDR3 coding sequence is TGCGCCAGCAGTCTCCGGGACCGGATTAACAATGAGCAGTTCTTC.

The V gene is TRBV5-1, the J gene TRBJ1-1; no firm D call. This CDR3 has 13 residues. Deletions cut 2 bases from V and 1 base from J, with 6 bases between. Per the germline V gene, CDR1 is SGHRS and CDR2 is YFSETQ. The CDR3 sequence: CASSFRENTEAFF. In DNA form, the CDR3 reads TGCGCCAGCAGCTTTAGAGAGAACACTGAAGCTTTCTTT.

This chain links TRBV9 with TRBJ2-2; 11 bases are a match to TRBD2. The J segment lost 2 bases and the V segment lost 3 bases, leaving 3 bases of the junction unmatched. Germline V gene sequence: CDR1 SGDLS, CDR2 YYNGEE. This CDR3 has 16 amino acids. The CDR3 loop is CASSDGLAGNTGELFF. The CDR3 nucleotides read TGTGCCAGCAGCGACGGACTAGCGGGCAACACCGGGGAGCTGTTTTTT. Drawing the rest from reference TRBV9 and TRBJ2-2, the complete variable domain is DSGVTQTPKHLITATGQRVTLRCSPRSGDLSVYWYQQSLDQGLQFLIQYYNGEERAKGNILERFSAQQFPDLHSELNLSSLELGDSALYFCASSDGLAGNTGELFFGEGSRLTVL.

J is TRBJ2-2 and V is TRBV4-3; 10 positions agree with TRBD2. V was clipped by 4 bases and J by 6 bases; unmatched bases: 2. Germline CDR1 reads LGHNA; CDR2 reads YSLEER. CDR3 length equals 14 residues. CDR3 sequence: CASSPLAGPGELFF. The CDR3 nucleotides read TGCGCCAGCAGCCCACTAGCGGGACCCGGGGAGCTGTTTTTT.

The chain is built from TRBV25-1 and TRBJ2-5, with 7 bases aligning to TRBD2. V trimming: 6 bases; J trimming: 4 bases; junction bases outside the gene matches: 8. CDR1 MGHDK and CDR2 SYGVNS come from the germline V gene. The CDR3 is 14 amino acids. The DNA of the CDR3 is TGTGCCAGCAGCGAAGGGAGGGATAGAGAGACCCAGTACTTC. Residues: CASSEGRDRETQYF. Combining the CDR3 with reference TRBV25-1 and TRBJ2-5 gives the whole variable domain EADIYQTPRYLVIGTGKKITLECSQTMGHDKMYWYQQDPGMELHLIHYSYGVNSTEKGDLSSESTVSRIRTEHFPLTLESARPSHTSQYLCASSEGRDRETQYFGPGTRLLVL.

The chain joins TRBV11-2 to TRBJ2-1; TRBD2 matches at 11 bases. This CDR3 has 16 residues. With 6 bases clipped from V and 2 bases from J, the junction kept 6 bases outside the gene matches. CDR1 and CDR2 (germline): SGHAT, FQNNGV. The CDR3 is CASRSRLAGPYNEQFF. CDR3 sequence (DNA): TGTGCCAGCAGATCCCGACTAGCGGGACCCTACAATGAGCAGTTCTTC.

This clone was counted a few times. V is TRBV28 and J is TRBJ2-7, with D hard to call. Germline-derived CDR1 and CDR2 are MDHEN and SYDVKM. The CDR3 runs to 11 residues. The V gene lost 3 bases and the J gene lost 4 bases, with 4 bases spanning the gap. The CDR3 coding sequence is TGTGCCAGCAGTTTTCAGTACGAGCAGTACTTC. Protein: CASSFQYEQYF.

This clone was observed at least ten times. Other DNA sequences of this sample code for an identical CDR3. The CDR3 spells CASSSGVSYEQYF. The CDR3 bases are TGTGCCAGCAGTTCAGGTGTATCCTACGAGCAGTACTTC. The chain has TRBV28 and TRBJ2-7; unclear D gene. CDR3 length equals 13 residues. Germline V gene lookup returns CDR1 MDHEN and CDR2 SYDVKM. Trimming took 4 bases from V and 1 from J, leaving 8 bases between them.

This clone was seen at least ten times. The chain carries TRBV7-2 and TRBJ1-2, with D unresolved. CDR3 length: 15 amino acids. Germline assignment: CDR1 SGHTA and CDR2 FQGNSA. Trimming pared 2 bases from V and 0 bases from J, leaving 10 bases between. The CDR3 reads CASSLWAAANYGYTF. As DNA, the CDR3 is TGTGCCAGCAGCTTATGGGCAGCAGCTAACTATGGCTACACCTTC.

The CDR3 nucleotides read TGTGCCAGCAGTTACACCAGGAACACTGAAGCTTTCTTT. This encodes CASSYTRNTEAFF. V gene TRBV6-5 combines with J gene TRBJ1-1, with D unresolved. The V end was cut by 2 bases, the J end by 1 base, with 5 bases between. The CDR3 is made up of 13 amino acids. Germline V CDR1 and CDR2: MNHEY, SVGAGI.

This clone has a handful of counts. V and J are TRBV5-4 and TRBJ2-7; D call uncertain. V was clipped by 3 bases and J by 7 bases, with 11 bases between them. The germline V gene encodes CDR1 SGHNT and CDR2 YYREEE (reference sequence). This CDR3 is 12 amino acids long. The CDR3 spells CASSSESVEQYF. CDR3 in DNA: TGTGCCAGCAGCTCGGAGTCCGTAGAGCAGTACTTC.

The genes are TRBV6-5 and TRBJ2-7; D might be TRBD2 (6 bases). There are 14 residues in the CDR3. V was shortened by 4 bases and J by 0 bases, with 10 bases between the two germline ends. The germline CDR1 and CDR2 sequences are MNHEY and SVGAGI. CDR3 protein: CASSSGANSYEQYF. The CDR3 region has the DNA TGTGCCAGCAGTTCGGGAGCAAACTCCTACGAGCAGTACTTC.

For this clone: At one end, the junction sequence differs from germline, possibly due to a read error. The rearrangement links TRBV27 to TRBJ2-3; 12 positions agree with TRBD2. Per germline, CDR1 MNHEY and CDR2 SMNVEV (reference sequence). The CDR3 length is 18 residues. CDR3 coding DNA: TGTGCCAGCAGTTCCTTGCTACAGACTAGCGGGAGCAGAGATACGCAGTATTTT. It translates to CASSSLLQTSGSRDTQYF.

The chain uses TRBV6-5 and TRBJ2-7; no clear D gene. The CDR3 has 15 amino acids. V was clipped by 0 bases and J by 3 bases, with 12 bases between them. Germline V gene lookup returns CDR1 MNHEY and CDR2 SVGAGI. CDR3 sequence (DNA): TGTGCCAGCAGTTACTCCCCTCCAGGCGTCTACGAGCAGTACTTC. As protein: CASSYSPPGVYEQYF.

V is TRBV2 and J is TRBJ2-7, with D hard to call. CDR3 length equals 12 residues. The germline V gene encodes CDR1 SNHLY and CDR2 FYNNEI. V lost 8 bases, J lost 4 bases, and 12 bases lay in between. Here the CDR3 reads CASLGAGYEQYF. In DNA form, the CDR3 reads TGTGCCAGCTTAGGAGCTGGGTACGAGCAGTACTTC.

The genes are TRBV6-1 and TRBJ1-5, with 10 nucleotides matching TRBD1. V gave up 3 bases and J gave up 0 bases; unmatched junction bases: 8. The germline CDR1 and CDR2 sequences are MNHNS and SASEGT. The CDR3 contains 18 residues. CDR3 nucleotide sequence: TGTGCCAGCAGTGAGAGTAAGGGACAGGGGTATAGCAATCAGCCCCAGCATTTT. Amino acids: CASSESKGQGYSNQPQHF.

CDR3 sequence reads: CASSVAGTATYEQYF. The CDR3 DNA is TGTGCCAGCAGCGTAGCGGGGACGGCGACCTACGAGCAGTACTTC. The chain couples TRBV9 to TRBJ2-7; the D call may be TRBD1 or TRBD2 (5 bases each). CDR1 is SGDLS and CDR2 is YYNGEE in the germline V gene. V lost 0 bases, J lost 2 bases, and 12 bases lay in between. The CDR3 length is 15 residues.

A single count supports this clone. This chain joins TRBV4-3 and TRBJ1-1; TRBD1 is a possible D gene (6 bases). Trimming took 5 bases from V and 2 from J, leaving 18 bases between them. Germline assignment: CDR1 LGHNA and CDR2 YSLEER. The CDR3 runs 16 residues. The CDR3, as DNA: TGCGCCAGCAGCTTGCCACAGGGTACCTCCAACACTGAAGCTTTCTTT. It encodes CASSLPQGTSNTEAFF.

About this clone: A far larger clone is just one base off, so this is likely a read error. Other DNA sequences in this sample translate to the same CDR3. The chain uses TRBV11-3 and TRBJ2-5; tentative D call: TRBD1 (5 bases). Germline CDR1 reads SGHNT; CDR2 reads YENEEA. V was pared by 5 bases and J by 5 bases, with 18 bases between. There are 15 residues in the CDR3. This CDR3 reads CASSAEQGAQETQYF. DNA of the CDR3: TGTGCCAGCAGCGCGGAGCAGGGTGCGCAGGAGACCCAGTACTTC. Full variable domain (rest looked up from reference TRBV11-3 and TRBJ2-5): EAGVVQSPRYKIIEKKQPVAFWCNPISGHNTLYWYLQNLGQGPELLIRYENEEAVDDSQLPKDRFSAERLKGVDSTLKIQPAELGDSAVYLCASSAEQGAQETQYFGPGTRLLVL.

This sequence joins TRBV4-3 and TRBJ2-1; 10 bases line up with TRBD1. Germline values: CDR1 LGHNA, CDR2 YSLEER. This CDR3 region has 16 residues. The V segment lost 4 bases and the J segment 6 bases; nucleotides outside the gene matches: 9. CDR3: CASSLAFGQGGNEQFF. Written as DNA, the CDR3 is TGCGCCAGCAGCCTCGCTTTTGGACAGGGGGGCAATGAGCAGTTCTTC.